One sample yielded the 8 T cell receptor beta chains listed below, sequenced in a study of T cell responses to AZD1222 COVID-19 vaccine. Sequencing used immunoSEQ multiplex PCR; TCRdb keeps in-frame clones, though not all of them. The repertoire holds 120,000 or so clones, with 85% to 90% as singletons. This sample comprised peripheral blood, obtained on day 0 of AZD1222 vaccination. These receptors were collected from an adult in good health.

The gene calls are TRBV18 and TRBJ1-6, with TRBD1 matching over 9 bases. This CDR3 spans 16 amino acids. The V and J ends lost 3 bases and 7 bases, in that order; junction bases with no gene match: 7. Germline V lookup: CDR1 KGHSH, CDR2 LQKENI. CDR3 region: CASSPTQGAKNSPLHF. The CDR3 DNA sequence: TGTGCCAGCTCACCTACACAGGGGGCGAAAAATTCACCCCTCCACTTT.

V and J are TRBV7-3 and TRBJ2-1; D is possibly TRBD1 or TRBD2 (5 bases each). V was clipped by 4 bases and J by 10 bases, with 11 bases between them. This CDR3 is built from 12 residues. Germline V CDR1 and CDR2: SGHTA, FQGTGA. CDR3 bases: TGTGCCAGCAGCTCTTCCGGGACCGAGCAGTTCTTC. It encodes CASSSSGTEQFF.

The rearrangement links TRBV4-1 to TRBJ1-3; D uncertain. Trimming pared 0 bases from V and 0 bases from J, leaving 18 bases between. The CDR3 has 19 amino acids. The germline V gene encodes CDR1 MGHRA and CDR2 YSYEKL. CDR3 sequence: CASSQDPPGPLGSGNTIYF. CDR3 in DNA: TGCGCCAGCAGCCAAGATCCCCCGGGTCCCCTCGGCTCTGGAAACACCATATATTTT.

The chain carries TRBV19 and TRBJ1-1; D is unclear. Trimming removed 5 bases at V and 0 bases at J, with 16 bases between. Germline CDR1 LNHDA, CDR2 SQIVND (reference sequence). This CDR3 comprises 16 residues. The CDR3 sequence: CASSLPPEQLNTEAFF. CDR3 DNA sequence: TGTGCCAGTAGTCTACCGCCCGAGCAGCTGAACACTGAAGCTTTCTTT.

The chain is built from TRBV12-5 and TRBJ2-1; D might be TRBD1 or TRBD2, each matching 6 bases. Germline CDR1 LGHNT, CDR2 FRNRAP. V was cut by 0 bases and J by 14 bases, with 11 bases left in between. This CDR3 has 12 amino acids. The CDR3 DNA follows: TGTGCTAGTGGTTTGGTACCAGGGGAGGAGTTCTTC. Translated, it gives CASGLVPGEEFF.

This rearrangement joins TRBV2 to TRBJ1-5, with TRBD1 matching 7 bases. Per the germline V gene, CDR1 is SNHLY and CDR2 is FYNNEI. The CDR3 is made up of 16 amino acids. The trim removed 1 base at V and 6 bases at J, leaving 9 bases unmatched. The CDR3 sequence is CASSEGAGGLGQPQHF. CDR3 nucleotides: TGTGCCAGCAGTGAAGGGGCAGGGGGGCTTGGTCAGCCCCAGCATTTT.

The chain links TRBV2 to TRBJ2-7; the match to TRBD1 covers 8 bases. The CDR3 sequence is 15 residues long. Germline V gene data show CDR1 as SNHLY and CDR2 as FYNNEI. J was trimmed by 4 bases and V by 6 bases; bases with no gene match: 11. The CDR3 nucleotides read TGTGCCAGCAGCCGCGACGGACAGGGCCCGTACGAGCAGTACTTC. Its translation: CASSRDGQGPYEQYF. Full variable domain (rest looked up from reference TRBV2 and TRBJ2-7): EPEVTQTPSHQVTQMGQEVILRCVPISNHLYFYWYRQILGQKVEFLVSFYNNEISEKSEIFDDQFSVERPDGSNFTLKIRSTKLEDSAMYFCASSRDGQGPYEQYFGPGTRLTVT.

This clone was recorded a few times. The chain combines TRBV6-6 with TRBJ2-1; D gene uncertain. Per the germline V gene, CDR1 is MNHNY and CDR2 is SVGAGI (reference sequence). Deletions cut 0 bases from V and 2 bases from J, with 11 bases between. This CDR3 contains 16 residues. CDR3 sequence: CASSYSSSATYNEQFF. The DNA for the CDR3 is TGTGCCAGCAGTTACTCGAGCTCTGCCACCTACAATGAGCAGTTCTTC.